The T cell receptor beta chain described here comes from a study of cytomegalovirus exposure and HLA in healthy donors. Study results and limitations: A later analysis by the authors found several of the most significant clusters apparently linked to common viral pathogens.

As for this clone: The antigen remains undetermined.

The PCR employed 60 Vbeta primers together with 13 Jbeta primers. This table comes from immunoSEQ multiplex PCR, and its TCRdb copy is limited to in-frame clones, with some not included. The sample carries 85,000 to 120,000 clones, around three quarters recorded once. The CDR3 contains 16 residues. Germline values: CDR1 MGHDK, CDR2 SYGVNS. The J segment lost 2 bases and the V segment lost 3 bases, leaving 5 bases of the junction unmatched. The chain links TRBV25-1 to TRBJ2-1, with 9 bases that match TRBD2. Sequencing was done on a sample of PBMCs. This TCR was recovered from a woman between 50 and 59 years old in good health and CMV-seropositive. CDR3 nucleotide sequence: TGTGCCAGCAGTGATAGGCTAGCGGGGCCCTACAATGAGCAGTTCTTC. It specifies CASSDRLAGPYNEQFF.